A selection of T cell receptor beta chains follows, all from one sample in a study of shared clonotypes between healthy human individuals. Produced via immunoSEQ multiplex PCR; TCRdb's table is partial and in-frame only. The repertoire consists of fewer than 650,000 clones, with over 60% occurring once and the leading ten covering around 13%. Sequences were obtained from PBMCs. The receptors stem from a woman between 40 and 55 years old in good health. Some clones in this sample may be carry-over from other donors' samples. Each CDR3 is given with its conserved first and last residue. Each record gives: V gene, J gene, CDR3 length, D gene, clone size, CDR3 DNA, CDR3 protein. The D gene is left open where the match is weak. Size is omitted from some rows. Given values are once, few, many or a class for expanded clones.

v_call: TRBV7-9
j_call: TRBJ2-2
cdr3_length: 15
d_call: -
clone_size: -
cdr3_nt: TGTGCCAGCAGCTTAACAGGTCCGAGCACCGGGGAGCTGTTTTTT
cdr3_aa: CASSLTGPSTGELFF

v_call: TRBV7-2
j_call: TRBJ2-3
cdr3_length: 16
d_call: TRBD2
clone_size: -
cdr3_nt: TGTGCCAGCAGCTTATTTTCTAGCGGTAACACAGATACGCAGTATTTT
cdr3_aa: CASSLFSSGNTDTQYF

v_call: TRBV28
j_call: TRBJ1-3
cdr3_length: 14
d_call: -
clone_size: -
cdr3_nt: TGTGCCAGCTCACCTGGAGTCGCTGGAAACACCATATATTTT
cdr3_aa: CASSPGVAGNTIYF

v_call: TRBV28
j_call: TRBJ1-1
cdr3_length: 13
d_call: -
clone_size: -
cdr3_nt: TGTGCCAGCAGTTTGAGACAGAACACTGAAGCTTTCTTT
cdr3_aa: CASSLRQNTEAFF

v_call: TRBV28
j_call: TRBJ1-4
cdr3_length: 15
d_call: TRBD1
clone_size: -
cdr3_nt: TGTGCCAGCAGCCGCATCGGACAGGGTGGGGAAAAACTGTTTTTT
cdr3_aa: CASSRIGQGGEKLFF

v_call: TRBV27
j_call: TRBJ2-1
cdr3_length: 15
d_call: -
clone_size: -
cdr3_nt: TGTGCCAGCAGCCCCACAGGGTACTCCTACAATGAGCAGTTCTTC
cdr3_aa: CASSPTGYSYNEQFF

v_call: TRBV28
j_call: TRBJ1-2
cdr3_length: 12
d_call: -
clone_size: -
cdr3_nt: TGTGCCAGCAGTTTATTTGGGGTCGGCTACACCTTC
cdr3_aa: CASSLFGVGYTF

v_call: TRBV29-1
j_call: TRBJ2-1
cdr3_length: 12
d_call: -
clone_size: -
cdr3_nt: TGCAGCGTTGAGCGGGGTCCGGATGAGCAGTTCTTC
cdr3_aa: CSVERGPDEQFF

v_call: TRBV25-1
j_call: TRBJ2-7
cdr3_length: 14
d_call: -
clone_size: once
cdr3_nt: TGTGCCAGCAGTGAATCCCCGGGTGCCTACGAGCAGTACTTC
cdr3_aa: CASSESPGAYEQYF

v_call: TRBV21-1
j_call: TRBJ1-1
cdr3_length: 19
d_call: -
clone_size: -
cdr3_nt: TGTGCCAGCAGCAAAGTGTTGGCGGGTAGGGGCCTAACCAACACTGAAGCTTTCTTT
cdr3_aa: CASSKVLAGRGLTNTEAFF

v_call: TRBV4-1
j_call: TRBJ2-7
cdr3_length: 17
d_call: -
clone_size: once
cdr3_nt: TGCGCCAGCAGCCAAAGGCTCGTACAGGGAAGCTCCTACGAGCAGTACTTC
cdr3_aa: CASSQRLVQGSSYEQYF

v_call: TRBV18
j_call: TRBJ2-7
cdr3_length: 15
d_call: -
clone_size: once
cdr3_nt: TGTGCCAGCTCGTCGACGTTTAGGGAAGCCTACGAGCAGTACTTC
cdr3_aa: CASSSTFREAYEQYF

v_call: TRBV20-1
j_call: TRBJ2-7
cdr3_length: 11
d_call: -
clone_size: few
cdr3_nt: TGCAGTGCTCCGAAGTCGTACGAGCAGTACTTC
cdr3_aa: CSAPKSYEQYF

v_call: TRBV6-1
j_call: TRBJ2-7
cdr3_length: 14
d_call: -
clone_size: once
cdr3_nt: TGTGCCAGCAGTGAAGTGTTGGCGTCCTACGAGCAGTACTTC
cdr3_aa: CASSEVLASYEQYF

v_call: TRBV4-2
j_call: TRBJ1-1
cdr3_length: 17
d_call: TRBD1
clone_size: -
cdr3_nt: TGTGCCAGCAGCCAAGCCGGGACAGGGGGAGGGGACACTGAAGCTTTCTTT
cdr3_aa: CASSQAGTGGGDTEAFF

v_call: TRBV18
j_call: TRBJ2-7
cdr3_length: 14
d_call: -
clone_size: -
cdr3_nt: TGTGCCAGCTCACTCTCCAGGGGACCCTACGAGCAGTACTTC
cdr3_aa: CASSLSRGPYEQYF

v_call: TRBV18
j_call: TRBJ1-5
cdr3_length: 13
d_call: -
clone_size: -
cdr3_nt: TGTGCCAGCTCACCCCAAGACGAACAACCCCAGCATTTT
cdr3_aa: CASSPQDEQPQHF

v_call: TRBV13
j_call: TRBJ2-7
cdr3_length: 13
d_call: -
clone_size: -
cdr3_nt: TGTGCCAGCAGCTTGGGACTCTCCTACGAGCAGTACTTC
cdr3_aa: CASSLGLSYEQYF

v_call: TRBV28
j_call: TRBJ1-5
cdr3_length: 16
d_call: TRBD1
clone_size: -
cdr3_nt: TGTGCCAGCAGTTTATCACAGGGGTATGGCAATCAGCCCCAGCATTTT
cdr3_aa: CASSLSQGYGNQPQHF

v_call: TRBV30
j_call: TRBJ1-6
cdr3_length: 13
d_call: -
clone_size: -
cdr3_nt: TGTGCCTGTCCGGGACAAACGGATTCACCCCTCCACTTT
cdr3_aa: CACPGQTDSPLHF

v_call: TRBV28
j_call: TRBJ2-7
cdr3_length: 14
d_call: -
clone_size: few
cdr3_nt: TGTGCCAGCAGTTTTTCTCGGGTTCCCTACGAGCAGTACTTC
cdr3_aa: CASSFSRVPYEQYF

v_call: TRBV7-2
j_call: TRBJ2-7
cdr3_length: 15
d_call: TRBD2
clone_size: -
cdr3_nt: TGTGCCAGCAGCCTCCCTCGGCGGGAGATAAACGAGCAGTACTTC
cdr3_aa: CASSLPRREINEQYF

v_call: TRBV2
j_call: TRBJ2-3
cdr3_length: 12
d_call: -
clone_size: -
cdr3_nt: TGTGCCAGCAGTTCCGCGACAGATACGCAGTATTTT
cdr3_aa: CASSSATDTQYF